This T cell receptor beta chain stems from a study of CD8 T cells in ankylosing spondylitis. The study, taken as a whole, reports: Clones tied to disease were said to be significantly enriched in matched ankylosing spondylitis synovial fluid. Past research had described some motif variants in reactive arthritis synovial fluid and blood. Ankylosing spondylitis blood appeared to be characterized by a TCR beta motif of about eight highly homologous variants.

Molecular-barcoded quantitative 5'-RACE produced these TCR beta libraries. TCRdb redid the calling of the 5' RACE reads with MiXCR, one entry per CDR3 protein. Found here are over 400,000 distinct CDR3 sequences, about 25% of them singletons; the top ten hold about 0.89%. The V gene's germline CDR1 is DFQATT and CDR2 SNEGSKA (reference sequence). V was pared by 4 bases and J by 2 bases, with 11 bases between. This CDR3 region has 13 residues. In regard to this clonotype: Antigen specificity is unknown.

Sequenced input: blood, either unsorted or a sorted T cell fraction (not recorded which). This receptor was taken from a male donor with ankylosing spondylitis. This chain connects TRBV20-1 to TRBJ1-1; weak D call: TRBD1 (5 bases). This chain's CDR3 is CSATPGQNTEAFF. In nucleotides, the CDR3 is TGCAGTGCTACCCCTGGACAAAACACTGAAGCTTTCTTT.